The 32 T cell receptor beta chains below come from one sample, sequenced in a study of blood T cells in healthy people across ages. It was with a sample-barcoded 5' primer and a J-beta primer mix that a second PCR of about 6 to 11 cycles was run. TCRdb re-analysed the 5' RACE reads in MiXCR, keeping a single row per CDR3 protein. The sample carries some 900,000 distinct CDR3 sequences, about 44% recorded once. The sample was blood. These receptors originate from a man aged 30 to 45 in good health.

The rearrangement links TRBV3-1 to TRBJ2-1, with 10 bases aligning to TRBD1. The CDR3 covers 20 residues. Germline-derived CDR1 and CDR2 are LGHDT and YNNKEL (reference sequence). With V trimmed by 2 bases and J by 2 bases, 15 bases remained unmatched. The CDR3 DNA reads as TGTGCCAGCAGCCAACCCCCGGGACAGGGGAACGGGGGGCCCTACAATGAGCAGTTCTTC. Protein product: CASSQPPGQGNGGPYNEQFF.

This clonotype was detected only a few times. The genes are TRBV20-1 and TRBJ2-1; weak D call: TRBD2 (7 bases). Per the germline V gene, CDR1 is DFQATT and CDR2 is SNEGSKA (reference sequence). Trimming pared 5 bases from V and 4 bases from J, leaving 15 bases between. CDR3 length: 14 amino acids. The CDR3 DNA follows: TGCAGTGCTCCCCCGGGGGGCGATTACAATGAGCAGTTCTTC. As protein: CSAPPGGDYNEQFF.

The gene calls are TRBV9 and TRBJ2-5, with 10 bases aligning to TRBD2. Germline V gene data show CDR1 as SGDLS and CDR2 as YYNGEE. The CDR3 consists of 16 residues. With V trimmed by 0 bases and J by 2 bases, 4 bases remained unmatched. The CDR3 here is CASSVEKAGGQETQYF. The CDR3 coding sequence is TGTGCCAGCAGCGTAGAGAAAGCGGGGGGGCAAGAGACCCAGTACTTC.

This clonotype appeared a few times. The chain links TRBV12-3 or TRBV12-4 to TRBJ2-3; 13 bases match TRBD2. The CDR3 is 16 amino acids. The V segment lost 6 bases and the J segment 8 bases; nucleotides outside the gene matches: 11. The CDR3 protein is CASSPGTSGKSGTQYF. Here the CDR3 DNA reads TGTGCCAGCAGCCCCGGGACTAGCGGGAAGTCGGGTACGCAGTATTTT.

The chain has TRBV7-9 and TRBJ1-2; no clear D gene. Germline CDR1 reads SEHNR; CDR2 reads FQNEAQ (reference sequence). V was shortened by 2 bases and J by 7 bases, with 8 bases between the two germline ends. The CDR3 contains 12 residues. CDR3 nucleotides: TGTGCCAGCAGCTTATTACTGACTGGCTACACCTTC. This gives the protein CASSLLLTGYTF.

The chain recombines TRBV27 with TRBJ2-5; no reliable D call. The closer fit of TRBJ2-7 to the DNA end suggests the J call may be wrong. The CDR3 sequence is 12 residues long. The germline V gene has CDR1 MNHEY and CDR2 SMNVEV (reference sequence). The CDR3 DNA sequence: TGTGCCAGCAGAGATCCCCTATACGAGCAGTACGTC. Its translation: CASRDPLYEQYV.

This sequence joins TRBV28 and TRBJ1-2; D gene unclear. The V gene's germline CDR1 is MDHEN and CDR2 SYDVKM. With 3 bases removed from V and 8 bases from J, the gap between germline ends came to 10 bases. This CDR3 has 12 amino acids. CDR3 DNA sequence: TGTGCCAGCAGTTTCACGGGTAGGGGCTACACCTTC. Translation gives CASSFTGRGYTF.

This clonotype was counted a single time. The chain uses TRBV19 and TRBJ2-5; 7 positions match TRBD1. Trimming removed 6 bases from V and 0 bases from J; junction bases left unmatched: 7. CDR1 LNHDA and CDR2 SQIVND come from the germline V gene (reference sequence). This CDR3 is built from 15 residues. DNA for the CDR3: TGTGCCAGTAGCCGGGGACAGATTTACCAAGAGACCCAGTACTTC. Translation gives CASSRGQIYQETQYF.

V and J are TRBV3-1 and TRBJ2-1; 7 nucleotides match TRBD2. This CDR3 contains 15 residues. In germline, CDR1 is LGHDT, CDR2 YNNKEL (reference sequence). Germline trimming cut 0 bases from V and 12 bases from J; bases unmatched to any gene: 11. The CDR3 coding sequence is TGTGCCAGCAGCCAAGATGATCGGGGGGAGGCCCGGCAGTTCTTC. Translated, it gives CASSQDDRGEARQFF.

This chain uses TRBV7-2 with TRBJ2-5, with 10 bases that match TRBD1. The DNA end lines up better with TRBJ2-7; the J call may be wrong. The germline V gene has CDR1 SGHTA and CDR2 FQGNSA. The length of the CDR3 is 16 residues. CDR3 sequence (DNA): TGTGCCAGCAGCATCGTTCCGGGACAGGGGACGCGCGAGCAGTACTTC. It encodes CASSIVPGQGTREQYF.

This clonotype has only a few counts. This chain uses TRBV6-5 with TRBJ1-2, with D perhaps matching TRBD1 (5 bases). Germline CDR1 MNHEY, CDR2 SVGAGI. V lost 0 bases to trimming and J lost 8 bases, with 13 bases between them. This CDR3 contains 14 residues. CDR3 nucleotide sequence: TGTGCCAGCAGTTACTCGGCCAGGGCGCGGGGCTACACCTTC. Residues: CASSYSARARGYTF.

The rearrangement uses TRBV5-1 and TRBJ2-3; maybe TRBD1 (5 bases). Germline CDR1 SGHRS, CDR2 YFSETQ. CDR3 length: 15 amino acids. The ends were cut back, 1 base at V and 7 bases at J, with 16 bases in the middle. The CDR3 protein is CASSLRTLGANTQYF. CDR3 DNA: TGCGCCAGCAGCTTGCGAACCTTAGGGGCAAATACGCAGTATTTT.

A few counts support this clonotype. The rearrangement uses TRBV25-1 and TRBJ1-4; 8 bases align to TRBD1. Germline trimming cut 1 base from V and 6 bases from J; bases unmatched to any gene: 4. The CDR3 covers 15 residues. Germline V lookup: CDR1 MGHDK, CDR2 SYGVNS. The chain's CDR3 is CASSESDRGDEKLFF. CDR3 coding DNA: TGTGCCAGCAGTGAATCAGACAGGGGAGATGAAAAACTGTTTTTT.

This clonotype was counted between two and nine times. The chain links TRBV4-2 to TRBJ1-2, with a possible D match to TRBD1 (6 bases). The length of the CDR3 is 19 residues. V gave up 0 bases and J gave up 1 base, with 21 bases separating them. The V gene's germline CDR1 is LGHNA and CDR2 YNFKEQ. Here the CDR3 reads CASSQEGGGRGSFNYGYTF. The DNA of the CDR3 is TGTGCCAGCAGCCAAGAAGGAGGGGGACGGGGGAGTTTTAACTATGGCTACACCTTC.

The V call is TRBV7-9, the J call TRBJ2-7, with TRBD1 matching over 7 bases. There are 15 residues in the CDR3. Unmatched junction bases numbered 14, after V lost 5 bases and J lost 7 bases. Per the germline V gene, CDR1 is SEHNR and CDR2 is FQNEAQ (reference sequence). This chain's CDR3 is CASSPRTGLQKEQYF. The CDR3, as DNA: TGTGCCAGCAGCCCAAGGACAGGCCTCCAAAAGGAGCAGTACTTC.

The rearrangement uses TRBV20-1 and TRBJ1-4; D perhaps matches TRBD1 (5 bases). V lost 6 bases to trimming and J lost 0 bases, with 23 bases between them. The length of the CDR3 is 18 residues. Per the germline V gene, CDR1 is DFQATT and CDR2 is SNEGSKA (reference sequence). CDR3 in DNA: TGCAGTGCCCCTGACGCGGGACGGAGACTTGCAACTAATGAAAAACTGTTTTTT. Protein sequence: CSAPDAGRRLATNEKLFF.

V and J are TRBV20-1 and TRBJ2-3, with D uncertain. CDR3 size: 12 residues. CDR1 and CDR2 (germline): DFQATT, SNEGSKA (reference sequence). Trimming pared 5 bases from V and 3 bases from J, leaving 9 bases between. CDR3 nucleotide sequence: TGCAGTGCTTCCCCTTCTACAGATACGCAGTATTTT. Translated: CSASPSTDTQYF.

The V call is TRBV29-1, the J call TRBJ2-3; D gene ambiguous. This CDR3 is built from 11 residues. The germline gives CDR1 SQVTM, CDR2 ANQGSEA. Between the trimmed V and J ends, which lost 6 bases and 6 bases, there was a span of 10 bases. CDR3 coding DNA: TGCAGCGTGCCACAAGGGGATACGCAGTATTTT. Amino acids: CSVPQGDTQYF.

The V call is TRBV7-3, the J call TRBJ1-2; TRBD1 matches at 7 bases. CDR1 SGHTA and CDR2 FQGTGA come from the germline V gene. The CDR3 consists of 12 residues. Trimming cost V 5 bases and J 10 bases; bases outside gene matches: 7. CDR3 loop: CASSLIQGSYTF. The CDR3 DNA follows: TGTGCCAGCAGCCTTATACAGGGGTCCTACACCTTC.

CDR3 protein: CATSDSIGRAIYGYTF. The CDR3 DNA follows: TGTGCCACCAGTGATTCAATTGGCAGGGCCATCTATGGCTACACCTTC. The chain combines TRBV24-1 with TRBJ1-2; D is possibly TRBD1 (5 bases). CDR1 is KGHDR, CDR2 SFDVKD, per germline. This CDR3 comprises 16 residues. With 2 bases removed from V and 4 bases from J, the gap between germline ends came to 16 bases.

The J gene is TRBJ2-3, the V gene TRBV12-3 or TRBV12-4; 7 nucleotides agree with TRBD2. The CDR3 consists of 14 residues. V shed 4 bases and J 7 bases; nucleotides not matched to a gene: 8. The CDR3 reads CASSSSQGGNTQYF. As DNA, the CDR3 is TGTGCCAGCAGTTCATCCCAGGGAGGGAATACGCAGTATTTT.

V usage is TRBV6-6 and J usage is TRBJ1-5; no clear D. V was shortened by 2 bases and J by 7 bases, with 9 bases between the two germline ends. The CDR3 contains 13 residues. Germline V gene sequence: CDR1 MNHNY, CDR2 SVGAGI (reference sequence). The CDR3 DNA is TGTGCCAGCAGTTACCTGGCTACACAGCCCCAGCATTTT. Translating it yields CASSYLATQPQHF.

V gene TRBV29-1 combines with J gene TRBJ2-1; D gene uncertain. The CDR3 consists of 13 residues. Germline V lookup: CDR1 SQVTM, CDR2 ANQGSEA. Between the trimmed V and J ends, which lost 7 bases and 0 bases, there was a span of 10 bases. In nucleotides, the CDR3 is TGCAGCGCTAAGGAGAGCTCCTACAATGAGCAGTTCTTC. Translated, it gives CSAKESSYNEQFF.

The rearrangement joins TRBV20-1 to TRBJ1-2; no firm D call. From germline, CDR1 is DFQATT and CDR2 SNEGSKA (reference sequence). There are 13 residues in the CDR3. The V end lost 0 bases, the J end lost 6 bases, and 11 bases lay between the germline ends. The CDR3 loop is CSARDGQDHGYTF. The DNA for the CDR3 is TGCAGTGCTAGAGATGGGCAGGACCATGGCTACACCTTC.

The CDR3 loop reads CASSQDPRSPEAFF. As DNA, the CDR3 is TGCGCCAGCAGCCAAGACCCCCGAAGCCCTGAAGCTTTCTTT. The chain combines TRBV4-3 with TRBJ1-1; D is ambiguous. Trimming removed 0 bases at V and 6 bases at J, with 11 bases between. The CDR3 is made up of 14 amino acids. Germline CDR1 and CDR2: LGHNA and YSLEER.

On this clonotype itself: A read error may account for a junction end that differs from germline. The chain links TRBV9 to TRBJ2-5, with D perhaps TRBD1 (6 bases). The CDR3 covers 15 residues. Germline CDR1 and CDR2: SGDLS and YYNGEE. The CDR3 nucleotides are TGTGCCAGCAGCGTAGCCCCGACAGGCCAAGAGACCCGGTACTTC. Protein: CASSVAPTGQETRYF. The variable domain in full, completed from reference TRBV9 and TRBJ2-5, reads DSGVTQTPKHLITATGQRVTLRCSPRSGDLSVYWYQQSLDQGLQFLIQYYNGEERAKGNILERFSAQQFPDLHSELNLSSLELGDSALYFCASSVAPTGQETRYFGPGTRLLVL.

The rearrangement joins TRBV20-1 to TRBJ2-1, with a weak D call TRBD1 (5 bases). V was cut by 3 bases and J by 6 bases, with 15 bases left in between. The germline gives CDR1 DFQATT, CDR2 SNEGSKA (reference sequence). The CDR3 covers 14 residues. CDR3: CSASTWQGGNEQFF. In DNA form, the CDR3 reads TGCAGTGCTAGCACATGGCAGGGTGGCAATGAGCAGTTCTTC.

CDR3 region: CASSRTLAAETQYF. The CDR3 DNA reads as TGTGCCAGCAGCAGAACCCTAGCTGCAGAGACCCAGTACTTC. The chain couples TRBV7-2 to TRBJ2-5; D may be TRBD2 (5 bases). V dropped 5 bases and J dropped 4 bases, with 14 bases sitting between them. This CDR3 contains 14 residues. The germline V gene has CDR1 SGHTA and CDR2 FQGNSA.

Notes on this clonotype: At one of its ends the junction is not consistent with the germline gene, which may arise from a read error. This chain links TRBV7-2 with TRBJ2-3, with D unresolved. Germline V gene lookup returns CDR1 SGHTA and CDR2 FQGNSA. The CDR3 sequence is 16 residues long. CDR3 nucleotides: TGTGCCTGCAGCTTAGATGTCGACGCTAGCACAGATACGCAGTATTTT. Protein: CACSLDVDASTDTQYF.

This chain uses TRBV12-3 or TRBV12-4 with TRBJ1-2; weak D call: TRBD1 (5 bases). There are 13 residues in the CDR3. V gave up 2 bases and J gave up 8 bases, with 12 bases separating them. The CDR3 nucleotides are TGTGCCAGCAGTTTAAAGGAGCAGGGAGGCTACACCTTC. Translating gives CASSLKEQGGYTF.

This clonotype appeared a few times. This rearrangement joins TRBV6-5 to TRBJ2-7; 8 bases agree with TRBD1. This CDR3 is built from 14 residues. Germline V gene sequence: CDR1 MNHEY, CDR2 SVGAGI. The V and J ends lost 8 bases and 0 bases, in that order; junction bases with no gene match: 6. The CDR3 spells CASGRQGSSYEQYF. The CDR3 coding sequence is TGTGCCAGCGGGCGACAGGGGAGCTCCTACGAGCAGTACTTC.

The chain carries TRBV7-9 and TRBJ1-1; 8 bases agree with TRBD1. CDR1 is SEHNR and CDR2 is FQNEAQ in the germline V gene (reference sequence). The trim removed 5 bases at V and 7 bases at J, leaving 12 bases unmatched. This CDR3 is 15 amino acids long. CDR3 DNA sequence: TGTGCCAGCAGCCCCCGGGACAGGACAACAGGTGAAGCTTTCTTT. Its translation: CASSPRDRTTGEAFF.